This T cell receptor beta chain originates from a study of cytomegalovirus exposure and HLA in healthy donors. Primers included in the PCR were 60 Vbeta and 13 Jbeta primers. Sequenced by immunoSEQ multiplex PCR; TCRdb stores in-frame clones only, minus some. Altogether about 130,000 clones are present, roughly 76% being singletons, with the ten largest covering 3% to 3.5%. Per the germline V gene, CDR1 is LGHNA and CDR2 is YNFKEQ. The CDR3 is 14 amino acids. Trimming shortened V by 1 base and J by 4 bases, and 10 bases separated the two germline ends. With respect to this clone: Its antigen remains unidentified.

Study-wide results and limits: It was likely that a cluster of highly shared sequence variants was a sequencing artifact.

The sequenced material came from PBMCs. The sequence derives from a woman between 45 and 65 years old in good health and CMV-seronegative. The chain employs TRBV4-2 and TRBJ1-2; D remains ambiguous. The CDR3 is CASSQVSVTYGYTF. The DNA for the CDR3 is TGTGCCAGCAGCCAAGTCTCGGTCACCTATGGCTACACCTTC.